Described below is a single T cell receptor (beta chain) sequence and its context. No antigen is known for it. V lost 7 bases and J lost 7; bases outside the gene matches: 5. Germline V CDR1 and CDR2: SQVTM, ANQGSEA. There are 12 residues in the CDR3. This sample is drawn from a study of PD-L1 blockade in urothelial cancer. Overall study: Patients previously received 0 to 3 chemotherapy regimens. Blood underwent analysis 3 weeks (second dose) and 6 weeks after treatment began. Whole-study findings and limits: Blood TCR clonality below the median before treatment was a predictor of better survival.

Assay used: immunoSEQ multiplex PCR; TCRdb lists only in-frame clones, some missing. In the table there are around 80,000 clones, around 87% of which are singletons. This specimen consisted of PBMCs, obtained around atezolizumab (anti-PD-L1) treatment. This chain uses TRBV29-1 with TRBJ2-7; 12 nucleotides match TRBD1. The receptor was derived from a woman in her seventies with urothelial cancer. CDR3 nucleotide sequence: TGCAGCGGGGGACAGGGGGCCGGGGAGCAGTACTTC. Translating it yields CSGGQGAGEQYF.